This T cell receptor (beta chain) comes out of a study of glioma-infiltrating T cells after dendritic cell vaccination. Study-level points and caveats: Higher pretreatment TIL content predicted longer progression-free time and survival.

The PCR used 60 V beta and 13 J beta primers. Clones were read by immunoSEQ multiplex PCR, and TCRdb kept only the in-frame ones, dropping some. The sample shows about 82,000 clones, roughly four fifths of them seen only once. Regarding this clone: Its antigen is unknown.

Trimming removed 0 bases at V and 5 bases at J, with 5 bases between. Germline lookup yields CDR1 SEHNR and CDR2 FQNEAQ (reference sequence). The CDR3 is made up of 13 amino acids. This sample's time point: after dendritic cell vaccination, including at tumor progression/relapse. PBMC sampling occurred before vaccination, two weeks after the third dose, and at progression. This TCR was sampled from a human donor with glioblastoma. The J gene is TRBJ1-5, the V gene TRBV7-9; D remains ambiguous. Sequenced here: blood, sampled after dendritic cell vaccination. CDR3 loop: CASSLAPDQPQHF. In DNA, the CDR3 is TGTGCCAGCAGCTTAGCCCCTGATCAGCCCCAGCATTTT.